The next 5 T cell receptor beta chains were all read from a single sample in a study of monozygotic twins with inflammatory bowel disease. With the 5' RACE reads reprocessed, TCRdb shows one record per CDR3 protein and no DNA. This table holds some 89,000 distinct CDR3 sequences. Specimen: blood. The receptors derive from a human donor with ulcerative colitis or Crohn's disease, or a healthy co-twin of an affected twin (not recorded which).

This chain links TRBV5-6 with TRBJ2-7; TCRdb's assignment of TRBD2 cannot be checked, as there is no DNA. The CDR3 runs to 16 residues. CDR1 SGHDT and CDR2 YYEEEE come from the germline V gene. CDR3 protein: CASSKQLPSGGNEQYF.

J is TRBJ1-5 and V is TRBV14; TCRdb's assignment of TRBD1 cannot be checked, as there is no DNA. The CDR3 length is 20 residues. CDR1 SGHDN and CDR2 FVKESK come from the germline V gene. The CDR3 sequence is CASSQPSLEGAKHSNQPQHF.

The gene calls are TRBV7-8 and TRBJ2-1; checking the TCRdb D call of TRBD2 is not possible without DNA. CDR3 length: 14 amino acids. Germline V gene lookup returns CDR1 SGHVS and CDR2 FQNEAQ. CDR3 sequence: CASVLWTSGNEQFF.

The rearrangement joins TRBV5-1 to TRBJ1-2; TCRdb lists TRBD1, though no DNA is available to test this call. The CDR3 is 14 amino acids. Germline V lookup: CDR1 SGHRS, CDR2 YFSETQ. The CDR3 sequence is CASSSGQVNYGYTF. The complete variable domain, with remaining parts taken from reference TRBV5-1 and TRBJ1-2, reads KAGVTQTPRYLIKTRGQQVTLSCSPISGHRSVSWYQQTPGQGLQFLFEYFSETQRNKGNFPGRFSGRQFSNSRSEMNVSTLELGDSALYLCASSSGQVNYGYTFGSGTRLTVV.

This chain links TRBV5-5 with TRBJ2-3. Germline CDR1 is SGHKS and CDR2 is YYEKEE (reference sequence). CDR3 length equals 15 residues. CDR3 in amino acids: CASSDFRVNTDTQYF.